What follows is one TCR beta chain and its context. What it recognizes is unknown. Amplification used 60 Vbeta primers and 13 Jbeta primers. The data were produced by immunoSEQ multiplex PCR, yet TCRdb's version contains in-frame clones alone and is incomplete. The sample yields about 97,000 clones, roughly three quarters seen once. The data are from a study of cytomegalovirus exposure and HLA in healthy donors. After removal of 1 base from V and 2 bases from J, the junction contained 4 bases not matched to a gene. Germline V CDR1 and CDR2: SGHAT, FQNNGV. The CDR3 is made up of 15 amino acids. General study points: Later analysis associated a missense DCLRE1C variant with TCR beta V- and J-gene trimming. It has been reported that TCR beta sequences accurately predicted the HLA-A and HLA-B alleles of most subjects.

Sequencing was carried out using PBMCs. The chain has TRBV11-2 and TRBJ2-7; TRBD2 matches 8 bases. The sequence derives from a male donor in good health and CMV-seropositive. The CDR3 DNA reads TGTGCCAGCAGCTTAGTGGGACTAGGGGCCTACGAGCAGTACTTC. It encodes CASSLVGLGAYEQYF.